Sequencing of this TCR beta chain was carried out in a study of radiotherapy plus CTLA-4 blockade in lung cancer. Using immunoSEQ multiplex PCR, the repertoire was profiled, and TCRdb retains in-frame clones only, with some absent. The top ten clones hold 2.8% of a sample with about 97,000 clones, roughly 79% of them seen once. This CDR3 has 15 residues. Germline-derived CDR1 and CDR2 are SGHAT and FQNNGV. V was clipped by 3 bases and J by 2 bases, with 12 bases between them. This specimen was peripheral blood, taken from a patient treated with radiotherapy plus ipilimumab. This TCR derives from a human donor with non-small cell lung cancer who had a partial response to radiotherapy plus ipilimumab. Some clones in this sample may be carry-over from other donors' samples. The chain couples TRBV11-2 to TRBJ2-3, with D maybe TRBD2 (7 bases). The CDR3: CASSFDGGPTDTQYF. DNA for the CDR3: TGTGCCAGCAGCTTTGACGGGGGGCCCACAGATACGCAGTATTTT.